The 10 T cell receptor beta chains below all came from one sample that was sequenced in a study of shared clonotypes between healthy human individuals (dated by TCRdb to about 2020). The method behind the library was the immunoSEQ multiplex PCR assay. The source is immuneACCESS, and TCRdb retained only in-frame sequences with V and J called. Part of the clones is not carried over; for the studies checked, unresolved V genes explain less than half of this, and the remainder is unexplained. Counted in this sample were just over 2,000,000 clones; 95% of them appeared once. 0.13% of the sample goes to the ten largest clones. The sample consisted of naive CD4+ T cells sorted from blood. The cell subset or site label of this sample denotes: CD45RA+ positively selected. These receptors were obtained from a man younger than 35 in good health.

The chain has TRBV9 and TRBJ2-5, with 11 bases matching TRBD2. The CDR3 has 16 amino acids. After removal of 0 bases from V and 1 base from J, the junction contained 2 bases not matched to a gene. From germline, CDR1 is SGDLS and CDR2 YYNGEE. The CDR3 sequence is CASSVGTSGFQETQYF. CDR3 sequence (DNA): TGTGCCAGCAGCGTAGGGACTAGCGGGTTCCAAGAGACCCAGTACTTC.

CDR3 protein: CASSPQGTPGHNEQFF. The CDR3 DNA sequence: TGTGCCAGCAGCCCCCAGGGTACCCCGGGGCACAATGAGCAGTTCTTC. The rearrangement joins TRBV9 to TRBJ2-1; D is perhaps TRBD1 or TRBD2 (5 bases each). The CDR3 extends over 16 amino acids. Germline V CDR1 and CDR2: SGDLS, YYNGEE. The ends were cut back, 4 bases at V and 5 bases at J, with 19 bases in the middle.

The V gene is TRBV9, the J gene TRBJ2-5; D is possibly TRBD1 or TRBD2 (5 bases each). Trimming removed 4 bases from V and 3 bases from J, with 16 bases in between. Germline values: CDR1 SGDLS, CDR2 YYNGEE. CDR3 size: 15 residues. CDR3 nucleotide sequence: TGTGCCAGCAGCTCGGACCCGGGACGGGAAGAGACCCAGTACTTC. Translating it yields CASSSDPGREETQYF. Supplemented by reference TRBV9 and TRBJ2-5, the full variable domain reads DSGVTQTPKHLITATGQRVTLRCSPRSGDLSVYWYQQSLDQGLQFLIQYYNGEERAKGNILERFSAQQFPDLHSELNLSSLELGDSALYFCASSSDPGREETQYFGPGTRLLVL.

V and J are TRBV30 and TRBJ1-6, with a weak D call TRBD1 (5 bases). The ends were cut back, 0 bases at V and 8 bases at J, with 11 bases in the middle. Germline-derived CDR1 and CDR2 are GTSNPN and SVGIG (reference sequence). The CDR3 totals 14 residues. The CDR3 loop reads CAWSVRGSDSPLHF. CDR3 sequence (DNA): TGTGCCTGGAGTGTACGGGGGAGTGATTCACCCCTCCACTTT. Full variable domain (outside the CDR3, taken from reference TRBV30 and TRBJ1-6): SQTIHQWPATLVQPVGSPLSLECTVEGTSNPNLYWYRQAAGRGLQLLFYSVGIGQISSEVPQNLSASRPQDRQFILSSKKLLLSDSGFYLCAWSVRGSDSPLHFGNGTRLTVT.

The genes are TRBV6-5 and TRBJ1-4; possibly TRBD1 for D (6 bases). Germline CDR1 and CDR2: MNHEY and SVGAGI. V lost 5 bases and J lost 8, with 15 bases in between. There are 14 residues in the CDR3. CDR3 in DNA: TGTGCCAGCAGTGGAACAGGGTCAGGGGAAAAACTGTTTTTT. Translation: CASSGTGSGEKLFF.

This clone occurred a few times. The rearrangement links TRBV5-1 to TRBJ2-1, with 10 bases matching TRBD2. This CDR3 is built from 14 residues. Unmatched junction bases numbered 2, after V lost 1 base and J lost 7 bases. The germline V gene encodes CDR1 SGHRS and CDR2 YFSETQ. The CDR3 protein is CASSLLTSGNEQFF. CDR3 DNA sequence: TGCGCCAGCAGCTTGTTGACTAGCGGGAATGAGCAGTTCTTC. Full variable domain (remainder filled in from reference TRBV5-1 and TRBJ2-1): KAGVTQTPRYLIKTRGQQVTLSCSPISGHRSVSWYQQTPGQGLQFLFEYFSETQRNKGNFPGRFSGRQFSNSRSEMNVSTLELGDSALYLCASSLLTSGNEQFFGPGTRLTVL.

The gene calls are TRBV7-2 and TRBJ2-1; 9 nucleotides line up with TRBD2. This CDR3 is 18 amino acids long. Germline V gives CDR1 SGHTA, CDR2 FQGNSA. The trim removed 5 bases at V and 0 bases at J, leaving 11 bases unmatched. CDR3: CASSPHRLAESSYNEQFF. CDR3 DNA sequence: TGTGCCAGCAGCCCTCATAGACTAGCGGAGAGCTCCTACAATGAGCAGTTCTTC. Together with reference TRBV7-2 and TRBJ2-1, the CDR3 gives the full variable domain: GAGVSQSPSNKVTEKGKDVELRCDPISGHTALYWYRQSLGQGLEFLIYFQGNSAPDKSGLPSDRFSAERTGGSVSTLTIQRTQQEDSAVYLCASSPHRLAESSYNEQFFGPGTRLTVL.

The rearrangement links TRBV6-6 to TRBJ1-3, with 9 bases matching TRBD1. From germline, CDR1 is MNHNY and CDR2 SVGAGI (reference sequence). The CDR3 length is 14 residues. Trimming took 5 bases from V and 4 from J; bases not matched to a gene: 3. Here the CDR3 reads CASSRGQGGNTIYF. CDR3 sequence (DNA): TGTGCCAGCAGTCGAGGACAGGGGGGAAACACCATATATTTT.

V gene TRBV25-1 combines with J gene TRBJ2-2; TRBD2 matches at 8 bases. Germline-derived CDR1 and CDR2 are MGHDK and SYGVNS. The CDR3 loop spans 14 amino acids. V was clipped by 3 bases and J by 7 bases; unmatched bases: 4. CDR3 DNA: TGTGCCAGCAGTGACAGCGGGAGAATCGGGGAGCTGTTTTTT. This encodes CASSDSGRIGELFF.

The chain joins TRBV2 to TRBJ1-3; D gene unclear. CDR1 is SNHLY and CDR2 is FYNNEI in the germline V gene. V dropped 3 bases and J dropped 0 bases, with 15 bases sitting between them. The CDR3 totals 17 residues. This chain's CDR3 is CASSESVGPSSGNTIYF. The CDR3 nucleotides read TGTGCCAGCAGTGAGTCTGTGGGTCCTAGCTCTGGAAACACCATATATTTT.